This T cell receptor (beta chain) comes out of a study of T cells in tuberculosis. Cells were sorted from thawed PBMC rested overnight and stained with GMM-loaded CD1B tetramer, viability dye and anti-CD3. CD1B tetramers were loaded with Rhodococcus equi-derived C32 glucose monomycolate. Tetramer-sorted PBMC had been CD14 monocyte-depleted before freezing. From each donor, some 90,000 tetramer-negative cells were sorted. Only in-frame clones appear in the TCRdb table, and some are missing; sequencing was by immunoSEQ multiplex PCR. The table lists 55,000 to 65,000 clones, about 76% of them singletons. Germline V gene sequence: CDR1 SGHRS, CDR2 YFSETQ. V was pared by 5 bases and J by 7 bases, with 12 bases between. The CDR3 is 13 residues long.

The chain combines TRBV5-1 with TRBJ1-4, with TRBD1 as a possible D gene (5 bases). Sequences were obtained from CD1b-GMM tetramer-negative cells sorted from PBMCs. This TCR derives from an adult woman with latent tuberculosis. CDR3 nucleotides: TGCGCCAGCAGTGGGTCCGGGGGTGAAAAACTGTTTTTT. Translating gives CASSGSGGEKLFF.